This T cell receptor beta chain originates from a study of cytomegalovirus exposure and HLA in healthy donors. Amplification used 60 Vbeta primers and 13 Jbeta primers. Here immunoSEQ multiplex PCR was the method, and the copy in TCRdb shows in-frame clones only, minus some. The sample lists roughly 160,000 clones; more than 65% were seen once. In the case of this clone: Its antigen is not identified.

The CDR3 extends over 15 amino acids. V lost 7 bases and J lost 5, with 17 bases in between. Germline CDR1 is MNHNS and CDR2 is SASEGT. Findings and limits, study-wide: V- and J-gene trimming in TCR beta was tied to a missense DCLRE1C variant by an analysis performed later. A likely sequencing artifact accounted for one observed cluster of highly shared sequence variants. The study put 150 to 200 TCR beta chains on its list as cytomegalovirus-associated. About 87% or about 30% of the time was how often most TCR beta V segments were productive, according to an earlier analysis.

Sequences were obtained from PBMCs. This clonotype was obtained from a woman in her 30s in good health and CMV-seronegative. The rearrangement links TRBV6-1 to TRBJ2-2; possibly TRBD2 for D (5 bases). CDR3 amino acids: CASIIGIFGTGELFF. CDR3 DNA sequence: TGTGCCAGCATAATCGGGATCTTCGGTACCGGGGAGCTGTTTTTT.